This TCR beta chain was recorded in a study of identical twins. Study-wide results and limits: Monozygotic twins shared more out-of-frame TCR alpha than recombination models predicted.

TCRdb re-called the 5' RACE reads with MiXCR, one entry per CDR3 protein. This table has 1.5 million to 2 million distinct CDR3 sequences, about 32% appearing once. Points on this clonotype: What it recognizes is unknown.

The clonotype comes from a newborn girl in good health. The sequenced sample was cord blood.

The CDR3 DNA is TGTGCCAGCAGCGAAAACCCAGGGACAGATACGCAGTATTTT. Its translation is CASSENPGTDTQYF. V is TRBV4-2 and J is TRBJ2-3, with D perhaps TRBD1 (5 bases). Trimming removed 5 bases from V and 3 bases from J, with 12 bases in between. In germline, CDR1 is LGHNA, CDR2 YNFKEQ. The CDR3 is 14 residues long.